This TCR beta chain was captured by sequencing in a study of CD8 T cells in ankylosing spondylitis. Whole-study findings and limits: Ankylosing spondylitis blood appeared to be characterized by a TCR beta motif of several highly homologous variants. Reactive arthritis synovial fluid and blood were previously reported to contain some motif variants.

In its sample, this clonotype was seen a few times. What it recognizes is unknown. Quantitative 5'-RACE with molecular barcodes was used to make the TCR beta libraries. TCRdb fed the 5' RACE reads into MiXCR, producing one record per CDR3 protein. The profile covers under 850,000 distinct CDR3 sequences, with about 20% appearing a single time and about a fifth taken by the ten largest. This receptor was obtained from a male donor with ankylosing spondylitis. Sequencing input: blood, either unsorted or a sorted T cell fraction (not recorded which).

The CDR3 region is CASSALEGFYFTGELFF. CDR3 nucleotide sequence: TGTGCCAGCAGTGCCCTCGAGGGGTTTTACTTCACCGGGGAGCTGTTTTTT. V and J are TRBV12-3 or TRBV12-4 and TRBJ2-2; either TRBD1 or TRBD2 may fit D (5 bases each). The CDR3 is made up of 17 amino acids. Trimming shortened V by 5 bases and J by 4 bases, and 20 bases separated the two germline ends.